Sequencing of this TCR beta chain was carried out in a study of blood T cell repertoires in COVID-19. Turning to the study itself: Samples taken during acute and convalescent COVID-19 were collected in the United States, Italy and Spain.

Authors' data handling: Estimation of nucleated cell counts relied on the amplification of reference gene primers. The method was immunoSEQ multiplex PCR; TCRdb's version includes in-frame clones alone and lacks a portion of them. The V and J calls and clone size are taken from that table; D and trimming were inferred from the DNA. The sample yields about 230,000 clones, under 90% seen once. Enrolled during active infection, Seattle patients were then followed longitudinally. Germline V gene lookup returns CDR1 SGHNT and CDR2 YYREEE (reference sequence). This CDR3 has 17 residues. Trimming cost V 0 bases and J 3 bases; bases outside gene matches: 9.

The sequenced sample was peripheral blood. The TCR sequence derives from a man aged 50 to 59 with COVID-19, enrolled during active disease. The gene calls are TRBV5-4 and TRBJ1-1; 9 bases agree with TRBD1. The CDR3 nucleotides read TGTGCCAGCAGCTTGGGAGGAACAGGGGGCTTTGACACTGAAGCTTTCTTT. It specifies CASSLGGTGGFDTEAFF.